This section outlines one TCR beta chain sequence together with its context. The data were taken from a study of blood T cell repertoires in COVID-19. The assay was immunoSEQ multiplex PCR, and TCRdb's table has in-frame clones only and misses some. The profile shows more than 150,000 clones, 75% to 85% of them singletons. The CDR3 is 15 amino acids. Deletions cut 5 bases from V and 7 bases from J, with 18 bases between. Per the germline V gene, CDR1 is SGHNT and CDR2 is YENEEA. This sequence joins TRBV11-3 and TRBJ2-1; perhaps TRBD2 as D (7 bases). Sequencing was performed on peripheral blood. The clonotype was recovered from an elderly woman with COVID-19, enrolled during active disease. CDR3 protein: CASSPSTGGLNEQFF. The CDR3 DNA follows: TGTGCCAGCAGCCCTAGTACGGGGGGCTTGAATGAGCAGTTCTTC. The full variable domain, with the rest looked up from reference TRBV11-3 and TRBJ2-1, is EAGVVQSPRYKIIEKKQPVAFWCNPISGHNTLYWYLQNLGQGPELLIRYENEEAVDDSQLPKDRFSAERLKGVDSTLKIQPAELGDSAVYLCASSPSTGGLNEQFFGPGTRLTVL.